This T cell receptor (beta chain) was sequenced for a study of T cells in Graves' hyperthyroidism and ophthalmopathy. General observations from the study: Clonotypes that were expanded in thyroid above 0.001 mostly appeared in blood too.

The source material, RNA transcripts, was used to amplify TCR beta CDR3 regions. Initially, a first-round RT-PCR of the TCR CDR3 employed the HTBI primer set. Via MiXCR, TCRdb re-called the multiplex PCR reads, giving one row per CDR3 protein. The table records around 690,000 distinct CDR3 sequences, roughly a sixth of them present only once. Germline V gene data show CDR1 as MGHDK and CDR2 as SYGVNS. The CDR3 has 14 amino acids. Trimming shortened V by 2 bases and J by 0 bases, and 6 bases separated the two germline ends. This clonotype has just a few counts. What it binds is unknown. Patients counted as stable if ophthalmopathy did not develop within 18 months. Patients aged 18 to 65 with hyperthyroidism were newly diagnosed, with duration under 2 months. Every diagnosis used clinical symptoms, serum thyroxine and TRAb, thyroid ultrasound and orbital computed tomography.

The sequenced sample consisted of blood. The origin of this receptor is a man aged 50 or older with Graves' hyperthyroidism. This chain links TRBV25-1 with TRBJ2-3, with D unclear. CDR3 residues: CASSEIRSTDTQYF. Written as DNA, the CDR3 is TGTGCCAGCAGTGAAATCAGGAGCACAGATACGCAGTATTTT.